This T cell receptor (beta chain) comes out of a study of post-analysis software for immune sequencing data. Study overall: Multiple sclerosis in the patients followed relapsing-remitting, secondary progressive and progressive-relapsing courses. Whole-study results and caveats: The study found significantly lower normalized Chao1 diversity in multiple sclerosis patients than in controls. Patients used about 5 TRBV segments, including TRBV5-6, TRBV5-1 and TRBV20-1, more often than controls.

Included in the TCR beta cDNA libraries were unique molecular identifiers. A population of roughly 0.85 to 11 million T cells gave rise to roughly 0.5 million cDNA molecules. One entry per CDR3 protein results from TCRdb running MiXCR on the PCR reads. The repertoire holds 700,000 to 900,000 distinct CDR3 sequences, with around 45% as singletons. The CDR3 is made up of 17 amino acids. The V gene lost 4 bases and the J gene lost 0 bases, with 15 bases spanning the gap. Looked up from germline, CDR1 is SGHTA and CDR2 is FQGNSA. This clonotype occurred a few times. The antigen remains unidentified. The J gene is TRBJ1-4, the V gene TRBV7-2; TRBD1 might be the D (5 bases). This receptor was obtained from a girl between 10 and 17 years old with multiple sclerosis. The sample was blood. CDR3 DNA: TGTGCCAGCAGCTCCCCCCGCCAGGGTGCAACTAATGAAAAACTGTTTTTT. Translating gives CASSSPRQGATNEKLFF.